This TCR beta chain is drawn from a study of blood T cell repertoires in COVID-19. The overall study: The United States, Italy and Spain provided the acute and convalescent COVID-19 samples.

Cohort placement rested on clinical history that participants reported themselves. The V gene's germline CDR1 is MDHEN and CDR2 SYDVKM. The CDR3 has 13 amino acids. Trimming removed 8 bases from V and 2 bases from J, with 10 bases in between. TCRdb's table, derived via immunoSEQ multiplex PCR, lists solely in-frame clones and lacks some. The sample contains approximately 210,000 clones, around 86% of which appear only once. The clonotype was recovered from a woman aged 45 to 65 with acute COVID-19. The rearrangement links TRBV28 to TRBJ1-5; D call uncertain. The sequenced material came from PBMCs or T cells enriched from blood (not recorded which). CDR3 DNA: TGTGCCAGCTCAGGTCCGGGCAATCAGCCCCAGCATTTT. Translated, it gives CASSGPGNQPQHF. The variable domain in full, completed from reference TRBV28 and TRBJ1-5, reads DVKVTQSSRYLVKRTGEKVFLECVQDMDHENMFWYRQDPGLGLRLIYFSYDVKMKEKGDIPEGYSVSREKKERFSLILESASTNQTSMYLCASSGPGNQPQHFGDGTRLSIL.